A selection of T cell receptor beta chains follows, all from one sample in a study of blood T cell repertoires in COVID-19. Assay: immunoSEQ multiplex PCR; the TCRdb copy retains only in-frame clones and omits some. This sample has approximately 210,000 clones, with 65% to 90% found just once. What was sequenced was PBMCs or T cells enriched from blood (not recorded which). The receptors were gathered from a man in his forties who had recovered from COVID-19. Both conserved end residues are part of each CDR3. The D gene is left open where the match is weak. Not all rows give a size; the values are once, few, many and, for expanded clones, a class.

>TRBV7-9|.|TRBJ2-2|.
TGTGCCAGCAGCTTAGTTCGGGTGACTGTCGCCGGGGAGCTGTTTTTT
CASSLVRVTVAGELFF
>TRBV15|.|TRBJ2-1|.
TGTGCCACCAGCAGAGGGACTATGAGATTGGATGAGCAGTTCTTC
CATSRGTMRLDEQFF
>TRBV19|TRBD1|TRBJ1-1|.
TGTGCCAGTAGTATCGGACAGGGTTACACTGAAGCTTTCTTT
CASSIGQGYTEAFF
>TRBV7-6|.|TRBJ1-1|.
TGTGCCAGCAGCGGACAAGAGAACACTGAAGCTTTCTTT
CASSGQENTEAFF
>TRBV13|.|TRBJ2-7|few
TGTGCCAGCAGCTTAGCTAGTCTCAACTCCTACGAGCAGTACTTC
CASSLASLNSYEQYF
>TRBV6-6|.|TRBJ2-7|once
TGTGCCATCTCGTCGGGCCTCCAGGGGGGCGAGCAGTACTTC
CAISSGLQGGEQYF
>TRBV7-9|.|TRBJ1-5|once
TGTGCCAGCAGCTTAGGATTGGAGGACCAGCCCCAGCATTTT
CASSLGLEDQPQHF
>TRBV9|.|TRBJ2-1|.
TGTGCCAGCAGCGCCTTGGAGGGACGAAGCTCCTACAATGAGCAGTTCTTC
CASSALEGRSSYNEQFF
>TRBV29-1|TRBD2|TRBJ2-3|.
TGCAGCGTTGAAGATGAGACTAGCTCAACAGATACGCAGTATTTT
CSVEDETSSTDTQYF
>TRBV7-6|.|TRBJ1-2|.
TGTGCCAGCAGCTTACGGGCAGGGGATTATGGCTACACCTTC
CASSLRAGDYGYTF
>TRBV7-6|.|TRBJ1-1|few
TGTGCCAGCAGCTTAGAAGCTCGGGAATGGAACACTGAAGCTTTCTTT
CASSLEAREWNTEAFF
>TRBV18|.|TRBJ2-7|.
TGTGCCAGCTCACCGGAGGGGGCGGTCGGGCAGTACTTC
CASSPEGAVGQYF
>TRBV11-2|.|TRBJ1-2|.
TGTGCCAGCAGTCCAGCTAACTATGGCTACACCTTC
CASSPANYGYTF
>TRBV11-1|.|TRBJ2-7|.
TGTGCCAGCAGCTTAGCCGGGGGTGGGGTCGAGCGCCCTTACGAGCAGTACTTC
CASSLAGGGVERPYEQYF
>TRBV5-4|.|TRBJ1-5|few
TGTGCCAGCAGCTTGGCAGGGTTCGATCAGCCCCAGCATTTT
CASSLAGFDQPQHF
>TRBV7-2|.|TRBJ1-6|.
TGTGCCAGCAGCCCCTTAGTTGATTCACCCCTCCACTTT
CASSPLVDSPLHF
>TRBV7-3|.|TRBJ2-2|once
TGTGCCAGCAGCCAAGACTGGAACACCGGGGAGCTGTTTTTT
CASSQDWNTGELFF
>TRBV19|.|TRBJ2-7|.
TGTGCCAGTAGTACTCCAGGGGTTTCCTACGAGCAGTACTTC
CASSTPGVSYEQYF
>TRBV27|.|TRBJ2-1|.
TGTGCCAGCATCCCCCGTTGGAGGGTCTACAATGAGCAGTTCTTC
CASIPRWRVYNEQFF
>TRBV5-1|.|TRBJ1-1|.
TGCGCCAGCAGCAGCTCATTCCCGGGCGGGTATGAGAACACTGAAGCTTTCTTT
CASSSSFPGGYENTEAFF
>TRBV5-4|TRBD2|TRBJ2-2|.
TGTGCCAGCAGCTCCCCCGGCCTAGCGGGAGGCCCGGGGGGAACCGGGGAGCTGTTTTTT
CASSSPGLAGGPGGTGELFF
>TRBV5-4|.|TRBJ2-7|few
TGTGCCAGCAGCTTAGGGCTCCAGGGGCTCTCCGGCGAGCAGTACTTC
CASSLGLQGLSGEQYF
>TRBV19|TRBD2|TRBJ2-5|.
TGTGCCAGTAGTATCTCGGTGGGGCTAGCGGGAACCTCAGGGGAGACCCAGTACTTC
CASSISVGLAGTSGETQYF
>TRBV5-1|.|TRBJ1-2|.
TGCGCCAGCAGCTTTGGGGCAATTAGTGCTAACTATGGCTACACCTTC
CASSFGAISANYGYTF
>TRBV10-1|.|TRBJ2-3|.
TGCGCCAGCAGTGAGCCTAGCCAGGGGACAGATACGCAGTATTTT
CASSEPSQGTDTQYF
>TRBV7-9|TRBD2|TRBJ2-5|.
TGTGCCAGCAGCCTAAATAGCGGGTGGGAGACCCAGTACTTC
CASSLNSGWETQYF
>TRBV12-5|.|TRBJ1-1|.
TGTGCTAGTGGTTTATCAACAGGGCGGCGGACTGAAGCTTTCTTT
CASGLSTGRRTEAFF
>TRBV30|TRBD1|TRBJ2-3|.
TGTGCCTGGAGTGGCTTCGGGACAGGGCAGTATTTT
CAWSGFGTGQYF
>TRBV9|TRBD2|TRBJ2-1|.
TGTGCCAGCAGCGTCCCCGGACTAGCGGGAGATGAGCAGTTCTTC
CASSVPGLAGDEQFF
>TRBV5-1|.|TRBJ1-5|.
TGCGCCAGCAGCTTGGCCCCTCTTGGGGGGAGGTATCGCAATCAGCCCCAGCATTTT
CASSLAPLGGRYRNQPQHF
>TRBV6-5|.|TRBJ2-7|.
TGTGCCAGCAGTTTACACAGGGCAAGCTCCTACGAGCAGTACTTC
CASSLHRASSYEQYF
>TRBV11-2|.|TRBJ2-1|.
TGTGCCAGCAGCTTACGGATGGCTAGCGCCTACAATGAGCAGTTCTTC
CASSLRMASAYNEQFF
>TRBV5-1|.|TRBJ1-2|.
TGCGCCAGCAGACCCCCGGGGGATCCCTATGGCTACACCTTC
CASRPPGDPYGYTF
>TRBV9|.|TRBJ1-1|once
TGTGCCAGCAGCACGACTGGGTGGAACACTGAAGCTTTCTTT
CASSTTGWNTEAFF
>TRBV19|.|TRBJ1-1|.
TGTGCCAGTAGTTCAGGGAGGACGGAAGCTTTCTTT
CASSSGRTEAFF
>TRBV27|.|TRBJ2-5|.
TGTGCCAGCAAGTCCCCGGGAAGCCGGTACCAAGAGACCCAGTACTTC
CASKSPGSRYQETQYF
>TRBV4-3|TRBD1|TRBJ1-2|.
TGCGCCAGCAGCCCCAACCGCCACAACAGGGGAACGGAAGGCTACACCTTC
CASSPNRHNRGTEGYTF
>TRBV5-4|TRBD1|TRBJ2-3|.
TGTGCCAGCAGTTCGGGACAGGGGATCACAGATACGCAGTATTTT
CASSSGQGITDTQYF
>TRBV7-2|TRBD1|TRBJ1-6|.
TGTGCCAGCAGCCGTGACAGGGCCTATTCACCCCTCCACTTT
CASSRDRAYSPLHF
>TRBV11-1|.|TRBJ1-2|.
TGTGCCAGCAGCCTCGCGGCGGGGTACTTAAACTATGGCTACACCTTC
CASSLAAGYLNYGYTF
>TRBV5-1|.|TRBJ2-1|once
TGCGCCAGCAGCTTGGTAGCGGTTGACAATGAGCAGTTCTTC
CASSLVAVDNEQFF
>TRBV5-6|.|TRBJ2-7|.
TGTGCCAGCAGCTTGAAAACCAGGATGGCCTACGAGCAGTACTTC
CASSLKTRMAYEQYF
>TRBV2|.|TRBJ2-3|.
TGTGCCAGCAGTCCAGGTGGAGATACGCAGTATTTT
CASSPGGDTQYF
>TRBV9|TRBD2|TRBJ2-7|.
TGTGCCAGCAGCGTAGCTACCGGCGGGAGTTTGGACGAGCAGTACTTC
CASSVATGGSLDEQYF
>TRBV19|.|TRBJ1-1|once
TGTGCCAGTAGTATCTTCGGAGGAATGGCTGAAGCTTTCTTT
CASSIFGGMAEAFF
>TRBV6-2/TRBV6-3|.|TRBJ1-1|few
TGTGCCAGCAGTAACGGGGGAGCTGAGGACACTGAAGCTTTCTTT
CASSNGGAEDTEAFF
>TRBV3-1/TRBV3-2|.|TRBJ2-3|.
TGTGCCAGCAGCCCCCTGTTTGGGCTTCCCGGCACAGATACGCAGTATTTT
CASSPLFGLPGTDTQYF
>TRBV28|.|TRBJ1-5|once
TGTGCCAGCGGGTGGGGGCAGAAGGGCAATCAGCCCCAGCATTTT
CASGWGQKGNQPQHF
>TRBV27|.|TRBJ1-5|.
TGTGCCAGCAGTTTAAAGCCCGGGGGAGAGCAGCCCCAGCATTTT
CASSLKPGGEQPQHF